Below, 29 T cell receptor beta chains from the same sample are listed, as sequenced in a study of blood T cell repertoires in COVID-19. Using immunoSEQ multiplex PCR, the repertoire was profiled, and TCRdb retains in-frame clones only, with some absent. This table holds approximately 280,000 clones, roughly 87% found once. Sequences were obtained from peripheral blood. These receptors originate from a man in his late teens or twenties with active or convalescent COVID-19.

This chain joins TRBV2 and TRBJ1-5, with a weak D call TRBD1 (6 bases). V was trimmed by 8 bases and J by 4 bases, leaving 9 bases between them. CDR3 length equals 12 residues. Looked up from germline, CDR1 is SNHLY and CDR2 is FYNNEI. In nucleotides, the CDR3 is TGTGCCAGCTCAGGGGATAATCAGCCCCAGCATTTT. This gives the protein CASSGDNQPQHF.

In this sample, this clone turned up once. The CDR3 nucleotides read TGCGCCAGCAGCTCCGGACAGGGGGACTACGAGCAGTACTTC. Protein sequence: CASSSGQGDYEQYF. The chain is built from TRBV5-1 and TRBJ2-7, with 10 bases identical to TRBD1. CDR1 is SGHRS, CDR2 YFSETQ, per germline. CDR3 length: 14 amino acids. The V gene end was trimmed by 3 bases and the J gene end by 3 bases; junction bases not matched to a gene: 3.

This clone was seen a handful of times. The chain recombines TRBV3-1 (or the pseudogene TRBV3-2) with TRBJ1-2, with 8 positions matching TRBD1. The CDR3 has 12 residues. V shed 8 bases, J shed 7 bases, and the junction held 6 bases outside the gene matches. Germline V lookup: CDR1 LGHDT, CDR2 YNNKEL (reference sequence). CDR3 in DNA: TGTGCCAGCGCGGACAGGGAAAGTGGCTACACCTTC. Translated, it gives CASADRESGYTF.

This chain links TRBV10-3 with TRBJ1-6, with D hard to call. The length of the CDR3 is 16 residues. V lost 4 bases, J lost 0 bases, and 10 bases lay in between. In germline, CDR1 is ENHRY, CDR2 SYGVKD. The CDR3 loop reads CAISARGSSYNSPLHF. In DNA, the CDR3 is TGTGCCATCAGTGCGAGAGGAAGCTCCTATAATTCACCCCTCCACTTT.

This chain connects TRBV9 to TRBJ1-1; TRBD1 aligns across 9 bases. The length of the CDR3 is 16 residues. The germline CDR1 and CDR2 sequences are SGDLS and YYNGEE. Trimming removed 2 bases from V and 7 bases from J; junction bases left unmatched: 12. The CDR3 protein is CASSVIPPGQGLEAFF. The CDR3 nucleotides are TGTGCCAGCAGCGTCATACCCCCGGGACAGGGTCTTGAAGCTTTCTTT. Filled out from reference TRBV9 and TRBJ1-1, the complete variable domain reads DSGVTQTPKHLITATGQRVTLRCSPRSGDLSVYWYQQSLDQGLQFLIQYYNGEERAKGNILERFSAQQFPDLHSELNLSSLELGDSALYFCASSVIPPGQGLEAFFGQGTRLTVV.

In nucleotides, the CDR3 is TGTGCCAGCAGCACAGAGGACAGGGGGCGAACTGAAGCTTTCTTT. Translated, it gives CASSTEDRGRTEAFF. The V gene is TRBV3-1 (or the pseudogene TRBV3-2), the J gene TRBJ1-1; TRBD1 matches at 11 bases. Trimming took 5 bases from V and 5 from J; bases not matched to a gene: 7. Germline values: CDR1 LGHDT, CDR2 YNNKEL (reference sequence). The CDR3 has 15 amino acids.

The V gene is TRBV6-5, the J gene TRBJ1-1; D gene ambiguous. V was cut by 2 bases and J by 2 bases, with 9 bases left in between. The CDR3 is 14 amino acids. Germline loops: CDR1 MNHEY, CDR2 SVGAGI. CDR3: CASSYLTSNTEAFF. CDR3 in DNA: TGTGCCAGCAGTTACCTCACGAGTAACACTGAAGCTTTCTTT.

The V gene is TRBV9, the J gene TRBJ1-3; 8 bases align to TRBD1. Germline assignment: CDR1 SGDLS and CDR2 YYNGEE. The CDR3 consists of 15 residues. After removal of 4 bases from V and 0 bases from J, the junction contained 3 bases not matched to a gene. The CDR3 loop is CASSRGQASGNTIYF. The CDR3 DNA is TGTGCCAGCAGCAGGGGACAGGCCTCTGGAAACACCATATATTTT.

As for this clone: One end of the junction fails to match germline, which may point to a read error. The chain carries TRBV6-5 and TRBJ1-3; D is unresolved. Germline assignment: CDR1 MNHEY and CDR2 SVGAGI. This CDR3 is built from 13 residues. The CDR3 region has the DNA TGTGCCAGCAGTTACTCGACTGGATACACCATATATTTT. It encodes CASSYSTGYTIYF.

This chain links TRBV6-5 with TRBJ1-2; TRBD1 matches at 9 bases. CDR1 and CDR2 from the germline V gene are MNHEY and SVGAGI. The CDR3 runs 14 residues. The ends lost 3 bases at V and 6 bases at J; junction bases unmatched: 5. CDR3 coding DNA: TGTGCCAGCAGTTATAGGACAGGGGAAAATGGCTACACCTTC. Encoded protein: CASSYRTGENGYTF.

This clone was counted a few times. DNA for the CDR3: TGTGCCAGCAGCCCTCGGACAGGGCTGGACAATGAGCAGTTCTTC. This codes for CASSPRTGLDNEQFF. The chain joins TRBV9 to TRBJ2-1; 8 positions match TRBD1. Germline values: CDR1 SGDLS, CDR2 YYNGEE. The CDR3 covers 15 residues. The J segment lost 5 bases and the V segment lost 4 bases, leaving 8 bases of the junction unmatched.

The gene calls are TRBV19 and TRBJ1-5; maybe TRBD1 (5 bases). The CDR3 consists of 14 residues. Trimming took off 3 bases at V and 5 bases at J, with 11 bases between the two ends. The germline gives CDR1 LNHDA, CDR2 SQIVND (reference sequence). The CDR3 loop is CASSIRGGHQPQHF. The CDR3 nucleotides are TGTGCCAGTAGTATCCGGGGGGGTCATCAGCCCCAGCATTTT.

The chain uses TRBV9 and TRBJ2-2, with D hard to call. V was trimmed by 0 bases and J by 3 bases, leaving 9 bases between them. The CDR3 is 15 residues long. The germline V gene has CDR1 SGDLS and CDR2 YYNGEE. CDR3 sequence (DNA): TGTGCCAGCAGCGTAGGAACGAGTTACACCGGGGAGCTGTTTTTT. Protein product: CASSVGTSYTGELFF.

The chain links TRBV9 to TRBJ1-2, with D possibly matching TRBD1 (5 bases). V lost 0 bases to trimming and J lost 10 bases, with 22 bases between them. Germline V CDR1 and CDR2: SGDLS, YYNGEE. The CDR3 contains 16 residues. In nucleotides, the CDR3 is TGTGCCAGCAGCGTAGGGGTTAGGCAGGGAATAAGCGACTACACCTTC. It translates to CASSVGVRQGISDYTF.

The chain carries TRBV5-4 and TRBJ2-5; 9 bases line up with TRBD2. CDR3 length equals 18 residues. The V gene's germline CDR1 is SGHNT and CDR2 YYREEE (reference sequence). Unmatched junction bases numbered 11, after V lost 1 base and J lost 1 base. The CDR3 sequence: CASSLWVGLASFQETQYF. The CDR3 DNA reads as TGTGCCAGCAGCTTGTGGGTCGGACTAGCGTCCTTCCAAGAGACCCAGTACTTC.

The CDR3 spells CASRSGYEQYF. CDR3 nucleotides: TGTGCCAGCAGATCGGGGTACGAGCAGTACTTC. The chain uses TRBV2 and TRBJ2-7; a weak D match, TRBD2 (5 bases). Trimming cost V 6 bases and J 4 bases, with 7 bases left between them. CDR1 is SNHLY and CDR2 is FYNNEI in the germline V gene. The CDR3 runs to 11 residues.

This clone was seen a few times. The chain couples TRBV6-5 to TRBJ1-2, with D possibly matching TRBD1 (5 bases). Germline loops: CDR1 MNHEY, CDR2 SVGAGI. Trimming shortened V by 4 bases and J by 8 bases, and 14 bases separated the two germline ends. The CDR3 covers 13 residues. The CDR3: CASSSPQGWGYTF. The CDR3 DNA sequence: TGTGCCAGCAGTTCCCCCCAGGGATGGGGCTACACCTTC.

This clone was detected only a few times. This rearrangement joins TRBV6-5 to TRBJ2-1; D may be TRBD2 (6 bases). The CDR3 extends over 13 amino acids. V lost 5 bases, J lost 6 bases, and 11 bases lay in between. The germline CDR1 and CDR2 sequences are MNHEY and SVGAGI. This CDR3 reads CASSQTRINEQFF. CDR3 nucleotides: TGTGCCAGCAGTCAGACTAGGATCAATGAGCAGTTCTTC.

This clone was counted once. The CDR3 region has the DNA TGTGCCAGCAGTTACGGACAGGGGGCTCGGGCGGAGACCCAGTACTTC. Translation: CASSYGQGARAETQYF. The V and J genes are TRBV6-5 and TRBJ2-5; TRBD1 matches at 11 bases. The junction had 7 bases not matched to a gene; V was cut back by 2 bases and J by 5 bases. Germline CDR1 and CDR2: MNHEY and SVGAGI. The CDR3 spans 16 residues.

V is TRBV5-5 and J is TRBJ1-1; 7 nucleotides match TRBD1. Germline V gives CDR1 SGHKS, CDR2 YYEKEE (reference sequence). The V gene end was trimmed by 4 bases and the J gene end by 1 base; junction bases not matched to a gene: 10. The CDR3 covers 16 residues. CDR3 nucleotide sequence: TGTGCCAGCAGCCACAATCCCAGGGACAGGAACACTGAAGCTTTCTTT. Its translation: CASSHNPRDRNTEAFF.

In its sample, this clone was seen a few times. CDR3 in amino acids: CASSLEGLYNSPLHF. As DNA, the CDR3 is TGCGCCAGCAGCTTGGAGGGGCTCTATAATTCACCCCTCCACTTT. The chain has TRBV5-1 and TRBJ1-6, with TRBD1 as a possible D gene (5 bases). Trimming shortened V by 0 bases and J by 3 bases, and 7 bases separated the two germline ends. This CDR3 has 15 amino acids. The germline gives CDR1 SGHRS, CDR2 YFSETQ.

The chain employs TRBV5-1 and TRBJ2-4; the match to TRBD2 covers 8 bases. V shed 5 bases, J shed 6 bases, and the junction held 10 bases outside the gene matches. Germline CDR1 SGHRS, CDR2 YFSETQ. The CDR3 is made up of 15 amino acids. The DNA of the CDR3 is TGCGCCAGCAGGGTATCGCGGGGGGATTTAAACATTCAGTACTTC. Translating it yields CASRVSRGDLNIQYF.

V usage is TRBV19 and J usage is TRBJ1-1, with 8 bases matching TRBD1. CDR3 length: 11 residues. The germline V gene has CDR1 LNHDA and CDR2 SQIVND (reference sequence). V shed 7 bases, J shed 6 bases, and the junction held 1 base outside the gene matches. The CDR3 spells CASKQGAEAFF. CDR3 coding DNA: TGTGCCAGTAAACAGGGGGCTGAAGCTTTCTTT. The full variable domain, its missing parts supplied by reference TRBV19 and TRBJ1-1, is DGGITQSPKYLFRKEGQNVTLSCEQNLNHDAMYWYRQDPGQGLRLIYYSQIVNDFQKGDIAEGYSVSREKKESFPLTVTSAQKNPTAFYLCASKQGAEAFFGQGTRLTVV.

The CDR3 coding sequence is TGTGCCAGCAGTTCTCTTGAGGACACTGAAGCTTTCTTT. Its translation: CASSSLEDTEAFF. The V gene is TRBV27, the J gene TRBJ1-1; D remains ambiguous. Germline V gene sequence: CDR1 MNHEY, CDR2 SMNVEV (reference sequence). The ends were cut back, 4 bases at V and 3 bases at J, with 9 bases in the middle. This CDR3 is 13 amino acids long.

The chain couples TRBV27 to TRBJ2-7, with a weak D call TRBD2 (5 bases). Germline-derived CDR1 and CDR2 are MNHEY and SMNVEV (reference sequence). V was pared by 10 bases and J by 0 bases, with 16 bases between. CDR3 length equals 14 residues. The CDR3 coding sequence is TGTGCCAACAGCTTCAGCGGTAGCTCCTACGAGCAGTACTTC. Amino acids: CANSFSGSSYEQYF.

The genes are TRBV19 and TRBJ2-1; possibly TRBD2 for D (6 bases). V was pared by 7 bases and J by 3 bases, with 13 bases between. CDR3 length: 14 amino acids. The germline CDR1 and CDR2 sequences are LNHDA and SQIVND (reference sequence). The CDR3 DNA reads as TGTGCCAGTACAATCTGGGGGGACTACAATGAGCAGTTCTTC. Translating it yields CASTIWGDYNEQFF.

The V call is TRBV5-4, the J call TRBJ1-6; 8 nucleotides align to TRBD1. Per the germline V gene, CDR1 is SGHNT and CDR2 is YYREEE (reference sequence). The CDR3 extends over 14 amino acids. With V trimmed by 6 bases and J by 14 bases, 13 bases remained unmatched. In DNA form, the CDR3 reads TGTGCCAGCACCAACCCGGACAGGGCCGTTTCCCTCCACTTT. Translated: CASTNPDRAVSLHF.

Turning to this clone: Within the sample, other DNA sequences also encode this same CDR3. This chain links TRBV27 with TRBJ2-7; D is unclear. The CDR3 is made up of 13 amino acids. Germline values: CDR1 MNHEY, CDR2 SMNVEV (reference sequence). Trimming shortened V by 3 bases and J by 2 bases, and 8 bases separated the two germline ends. CDR3 nucleotide sequence: TGTGCCAGCAGTTTTTCCCCTACCTACGAGCAGTACTTC. Its translation: CASSFSPTYEQYF.

The genes are TRBV27 and TRBJ2-2; possible D gene TRBD2, 7 bases. Germline-derived CDR1 and CDR2 are MNHEY and SMNVEV (reference sequence). The CDR3 is 18 residues long. Trimming took 5 bases from V and 2 from J, leaving 21 bases between them. The CDR3 DNA is TGTGCCAGCAGTCACCCGACAGGAGCGGGGACAAACACCGGGGAGCTGTTTTTT. Translation gives CASSHPTGAGTNTGELFF.